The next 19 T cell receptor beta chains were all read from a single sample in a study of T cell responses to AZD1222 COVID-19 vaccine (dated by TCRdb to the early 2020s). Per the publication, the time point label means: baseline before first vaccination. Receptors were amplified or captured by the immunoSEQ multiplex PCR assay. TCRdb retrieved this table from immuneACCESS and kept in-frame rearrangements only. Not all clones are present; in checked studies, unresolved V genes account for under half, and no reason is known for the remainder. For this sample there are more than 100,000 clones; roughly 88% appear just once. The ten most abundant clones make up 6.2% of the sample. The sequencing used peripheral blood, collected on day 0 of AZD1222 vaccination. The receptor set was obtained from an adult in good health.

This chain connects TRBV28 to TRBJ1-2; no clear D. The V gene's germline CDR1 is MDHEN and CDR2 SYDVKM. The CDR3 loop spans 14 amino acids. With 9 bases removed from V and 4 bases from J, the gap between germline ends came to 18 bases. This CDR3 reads CASSDLLQSYGYTF. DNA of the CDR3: TGTGCCAGTTCCGACCTTTTACAGAGCTATGGCTACACCTTC.

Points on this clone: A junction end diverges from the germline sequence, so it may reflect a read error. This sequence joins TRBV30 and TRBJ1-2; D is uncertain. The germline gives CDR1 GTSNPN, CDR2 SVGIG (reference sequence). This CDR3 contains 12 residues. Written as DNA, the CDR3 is TGTACCTGGAGTGTACACGACGGGGGCTACACCTTC. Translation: CTWSVHDGGYTF.

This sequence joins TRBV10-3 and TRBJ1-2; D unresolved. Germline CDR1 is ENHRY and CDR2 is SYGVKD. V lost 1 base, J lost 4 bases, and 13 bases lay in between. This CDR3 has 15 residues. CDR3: CAISEWAKESYGYTF. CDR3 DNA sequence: TGTGCCATCAGTGAGTGGGCCAAAGAGAGCTATGGCTACACCTTC.

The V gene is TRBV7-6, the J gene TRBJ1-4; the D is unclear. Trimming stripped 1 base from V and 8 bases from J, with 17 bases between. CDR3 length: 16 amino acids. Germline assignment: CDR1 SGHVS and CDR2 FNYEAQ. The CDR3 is CASSLGALRKGEKLFF. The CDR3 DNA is TGTGCCAGCAGCTTAGGCGCCCTTCGAAAAGGGGAAAAACTGTTTTTT.

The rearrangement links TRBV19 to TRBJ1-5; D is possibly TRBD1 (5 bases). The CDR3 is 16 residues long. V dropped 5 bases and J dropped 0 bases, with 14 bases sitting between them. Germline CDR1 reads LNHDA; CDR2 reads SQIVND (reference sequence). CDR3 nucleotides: TGTGCCAGTAGTCCAACCCTCGGGGGTAGCAATCAGCCCCAGCATTTT. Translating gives CASSPTLGGSNQPQHF.

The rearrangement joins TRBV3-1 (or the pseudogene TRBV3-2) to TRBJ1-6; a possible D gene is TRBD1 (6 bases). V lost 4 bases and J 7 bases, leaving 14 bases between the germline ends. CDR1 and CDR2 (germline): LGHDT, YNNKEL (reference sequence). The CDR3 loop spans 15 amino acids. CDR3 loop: CASSPTRGGNSPLHF. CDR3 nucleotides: TGTGCCAGCAGCCCCACGAGGGGGGGCAATTCACCCCTCCACTTT.

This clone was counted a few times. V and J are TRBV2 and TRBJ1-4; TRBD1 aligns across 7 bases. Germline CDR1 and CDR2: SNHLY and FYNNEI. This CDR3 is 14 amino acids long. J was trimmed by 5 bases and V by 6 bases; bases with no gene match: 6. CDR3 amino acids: CASRIAGGNEKLFF. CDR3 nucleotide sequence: TGTGCCAGCAGAATTGCAGGGGGGAATGAAAAACTGTTTTTT.

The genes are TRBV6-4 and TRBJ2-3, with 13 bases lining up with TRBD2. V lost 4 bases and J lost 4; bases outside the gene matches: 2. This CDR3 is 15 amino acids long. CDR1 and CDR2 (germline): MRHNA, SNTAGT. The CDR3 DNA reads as TGTGCCAGCAGTGGGACTAGCGGGGGCGCAGATACGCAGTATTTT. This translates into CASSGTSGGADTQYF.

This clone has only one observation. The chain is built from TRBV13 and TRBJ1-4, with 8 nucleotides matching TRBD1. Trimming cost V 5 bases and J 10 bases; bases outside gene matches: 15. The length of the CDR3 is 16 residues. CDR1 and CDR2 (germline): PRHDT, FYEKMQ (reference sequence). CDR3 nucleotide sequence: TGTGCCAGCAGCAGAACCCAGGGGGCCCTTCTTGGAAAACTGTTTTTT. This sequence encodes CASSRTQGALLGKLFF.

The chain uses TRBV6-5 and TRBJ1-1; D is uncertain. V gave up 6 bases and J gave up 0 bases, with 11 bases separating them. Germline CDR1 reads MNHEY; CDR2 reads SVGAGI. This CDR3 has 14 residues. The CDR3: CASRREELNTEAFF. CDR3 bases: TGTGCCAGCAGGAGGGAGGAGTTGAACACTGAAGCTTTCTTT.

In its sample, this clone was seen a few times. The CDR3 loop reads CASSTWYTEAFF. Written as DNA, the CDR3 is TGTGCCAGCTCCACTTGGTACACTGAAGCTTTCTTT. This chain connects TRBV6-5 to TRBJ1-1; D not certain. The CDR3 has 12 amino acids. Between the trimmed V and J ends, which lost 8 bases and 3 bases, there was a span of 10 bases. Germline CDR1 is MNHEY and CDR2 is SVGAGI.

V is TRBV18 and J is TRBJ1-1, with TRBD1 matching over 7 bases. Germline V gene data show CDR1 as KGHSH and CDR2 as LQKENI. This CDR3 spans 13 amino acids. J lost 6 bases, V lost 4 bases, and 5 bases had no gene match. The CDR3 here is CASSLGRGAEAFF. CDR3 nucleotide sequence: TGTGCCAGCTCACTGGGCAGGGGGGCTGAAGCTTTCTTT.

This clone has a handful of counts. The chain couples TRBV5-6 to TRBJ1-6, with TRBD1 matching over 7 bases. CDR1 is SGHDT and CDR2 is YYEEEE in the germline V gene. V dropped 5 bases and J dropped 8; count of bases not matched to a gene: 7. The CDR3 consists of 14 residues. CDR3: CASSSAQGDSPLHF. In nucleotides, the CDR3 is TGTGCCAGCAGTTCGGCGCAGGGGGATTCACCCCTCCACTTT.

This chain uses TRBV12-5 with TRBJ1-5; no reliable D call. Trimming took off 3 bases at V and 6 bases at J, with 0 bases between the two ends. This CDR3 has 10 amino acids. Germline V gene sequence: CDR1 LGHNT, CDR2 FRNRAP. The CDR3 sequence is CASGFQPQHF. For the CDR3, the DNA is TGTGCTAGTGGTTTTCAGCCCCAGCATTTT.

This CDR3 is CASSLDEGQFYNEQFF. The CDR3 region has the DNA TGTGCCAGCAGCTTAGATGAGGGACAGTTCTACAATGAGCAGTTCTTC. This sequence joins TRBV7-9 and TRBJ2-1, with 7 bases lining up with TRBD1. The CDR3 has 16 residues. Germline V gene lookup returns CDR1 SEHNR and CDR2 FQNEAQ (reference sequence). V shed 1 base, J shed 3 bases, and the junction held 6 bases outside the gene matches.

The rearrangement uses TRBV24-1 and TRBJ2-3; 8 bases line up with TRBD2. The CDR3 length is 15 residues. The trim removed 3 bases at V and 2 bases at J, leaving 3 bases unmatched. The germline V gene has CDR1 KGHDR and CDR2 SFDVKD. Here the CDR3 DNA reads TGTGCCACCAGTGATAATAGCGGGGACACAGATACGCAGTATTTT. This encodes CATSDNSGDTDTQYF.

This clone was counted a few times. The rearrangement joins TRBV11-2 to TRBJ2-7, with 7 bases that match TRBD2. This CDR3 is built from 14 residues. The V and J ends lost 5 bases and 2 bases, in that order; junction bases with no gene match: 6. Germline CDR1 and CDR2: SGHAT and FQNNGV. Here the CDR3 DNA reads TGTGCCAGCAGCCCCCTGACTAGCACCTACGAGCAGTACTTC. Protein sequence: CASSPLTSTYEQYF. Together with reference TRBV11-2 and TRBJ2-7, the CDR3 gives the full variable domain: EAGVAQSPRYKIIEKRQSVAFWCNPISGHATLYWYQQILGQGPKLLIQFQNNGVVDDSQLPKDRFSAERLKGVDSTLKIQPAKLEDSAVYLCASSPLTSTYEQYFGPGTRLTVT.

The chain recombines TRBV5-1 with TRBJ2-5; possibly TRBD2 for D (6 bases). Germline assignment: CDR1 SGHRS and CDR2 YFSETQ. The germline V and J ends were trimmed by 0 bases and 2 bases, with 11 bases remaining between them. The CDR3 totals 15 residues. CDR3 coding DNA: TGCGCCAGCAGCTTGGTGGGGCGGGAACAAGAGACCCAGTACTTC. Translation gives CASSLVGREQETQYF.

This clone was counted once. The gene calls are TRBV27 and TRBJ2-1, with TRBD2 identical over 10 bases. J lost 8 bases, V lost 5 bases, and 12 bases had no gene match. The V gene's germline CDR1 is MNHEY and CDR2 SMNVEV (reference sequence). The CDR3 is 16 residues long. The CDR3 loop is CASSPPGLAGVDEQFF. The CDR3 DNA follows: TGTGCCAGCAGTCCACCGGGGCTAGCGGGGGTGGATGAGCAGTTCTTC.